The 19 T cell receptor beta chains below come from one sample, sequenced in a study of blood T cell repertoires in COVID-19. This table comes from immunoSEQ multiplex PCR, and its TCRdb copy is limited to in-frame clones, with some not included. The sample consists of 150,000 or so clones, under 90% of them appearing once. Sequencing input: peripheral blood. These TCRs come from a woman of 80 years or more with acute or convalescent COVID-19.

This clone occurred once. The chain carries TRBV25-1 and TRBJ2-1; D may be TRBD1 (5 bases). CDR1 and CDR2 (germline): MGHDK, SYGVNS. The V gene lost 3 bases and the J gene lost 1 base, with 13 bases spanning the gap. The CDR3 extends over 16 amino acids. Here the CDR3 DNA reads TGTGCCAGCAGTGACCTAGGGGCCCCGTCCTACAATGAGCAGTTCTTC. Its protein product is CASSDLGAPSYNEQFF.

V usage is TRBV9 and J usage is TRBJ1-2, with TRBD1 matching over 8 bases. Germline-derived CDR1 and CDR2 are SGDLS and YYNGEE. The CDR3 is 15 amino acids. V trimming: 0 bases; J trimming: 8 bases; junction bases outside the gene matches: 9. The CDR3 sequence is CASSVDSTGVKGYTF. CDR3 sequence (DNA): TGTGCCAGCAGCGTAGACTCGACAGGGGTAAAAGGCTACACCTTC.

The genes are TRBV10-3 and TRBJ2-3; 9 nucleotides agree with TRBD2. The CDR3 contains 14 residues. Looked up from germline, CDR1 is ENHRY and CDR2 is SYGVKD. The junction had 4 bases not matched to a gene; V was cut back by 7 bases and J by 2 bases. CDR3 bases: TGTGCCATCACGAGCGGGGGGAACACAGATACGCAGTATTTT. Translated, it gives CAITSGGNTDTQYF.

In its sample, this clone was seen once. The chain uses TRBV28 and TRBJ2-2; 10 nucleotides align to TRBD1. This CDR3 spans 15 amino acids. J was trimmed by 5 bases and V by 6 bases; bases with no gene match: 6. The V gene's germline CDR1 is MDHEN and CDR2 SYDVKM. CDR3 DNA: TGTGCCAGCAGGGTTGGACAGGGGGGTACCGGGGAGCTGTTTTTT. Residues: CASRVGQGGTGELFF.

Worth noting for this clone: At one end the junction does not follow the germline gene, possibly because of a read error. The V gene is TRBV7-2, the J gene TRBJ2-1, with D possibly matching TRBD2 (7 bases). Germline values: CDR1 SGHTA, CDR2 FQGNSA. The CDR3 has 13 residues. CDR3 nucleotide sequence: TGTGCCAGCAGCTTAGGTGGGGGGGGCCTTTTGATCTTC. Protein sequence: CASSLGGGGLLIF.

This clone was picked up one time. The chain uses TRBV6-6 and TRBJ1-1, with D unresolved. Germline-derived CDR1 and CDR2 are MNHNY and SVGAGI (reference sequence). V was clipped by 4 bases and J by 1 base, with 10 bases between them. This CDR3 is built from 14 residues. CDR3 loop: CASSWRGTNTEAFF. CDR3 nucleotide sequence: TGTGCCAGCAGTTGGAGAGGAACGAACACTGAAGCTTTCTTT.

The chain uses TRBV5-1 and TRBJ2-3, with TRBD2 as a possible D gene (5 bases). V dropped 0 bases and J dropped 10 bases, with 15 bases sitting between them. Germline CDR1 is SGHRS and CDR2 is YFSETQ. The CDR3 consists of 14 residues. The CDR3 DNA reads TGCGCCAGCAGCTTGGACCTAGCTCCCGGCGCGCAGTATTTT. As protein: CASSLDLAPGAQYF.

This clone was detected once. The V and J genes are TRBV7-9 and TRBJ1-2; the match to TRBD1 covers 7 bases. With V trimmed by 4 bases and J by 8 bases, 7 bases remained unmatched. Germline values: CDR1 SEHNR, CDR2 FQNEAQ (reference sequence). CDR3 size: 13 residues. Here the CDR3 DNA reads TGTGCCAGCAGCTCATCAGGGGGATGGGGCTACACCTTC. This translates into CASSSSGGWGYTF.

The table lists this clone with a count of one. V and J are TRBV3-1 (or the pseudogene TRBV3-2) and TRBJ1-2, with D possibly being TRBD1 (6 bases). The V gene's germline CDR1 is LGHDT and CDR2 YNNKEL (reference sequence). CDR3 length: 16 amino acids. V shed 4 bases and J shed 3 bases, with 18 bases lying between them. The CDR3 DNA is TGTGCCAGCAGCCCAGGAAGCACAGGGCTTCACTATGGCTACACCTTC. Protein sequence: CASSPGSTGLHYGYTF.

This clone has only a few counts. This sequence joins TRBV5-5 and TRBJ1-6; possibly TRBD1 for D (6 bases). Trimming removed 1 base from V and 7 bases from J, with 12 bases in between. The germline gives CDR1 SGHKS, CDR2 YYEKEE (reference sequence). CDR3 length equals 15 residues. For the CDR3, the DNA is TGTGCCAGCAGCTTGCGTGGACAGCTAAATTCACCCCTCCACTTT. Protein product: CASSLRGQLNSPLHF.

The chain couples TRBV5-5 to TRBJ1-6; 10 nucleotides align to TRBD1. The V gene end was trimmed by 0 bases and the J gene end by 10 bases; junction bases not matched to a gene: 7. Germline loops: CDR1 SGHKS, CDR2 YYEKEE (reference sequence). The CDR3 has 16 amino acids. CDR3 sequence (DNA): TGTGCCAGCAGCTTGGCTGGGACAGGGGTTGGATCACCCCTCCACTTT. This encodes CASSLAGTGVGSPLHF.

Turning to this clone: At one end, the junction sequence differs from germline, possibly due to a read error. V is TRBV5-6 and J is TRBJ1-3; possible D gene TRBD1, 6 bases. CDR1 is SGHDT, CDR2 YYEEEE, per germline. CDR3 size: 13 residues. Written as DNA, the CDR3 is TGTGCCAGCAGCTTGGCGACCGGACAGATTCCCGATTTT. It is translated as CASSLATGQIPDF.

This clone was recorded once. V gene TRBV5-4 combines with J gene TRBJ1-6; no clear D gene. There are 14 residues in the CDR3. Deletions cut 0 bases from V and 5 bases from J, with 6 bases between. Germline CDR1 SGHNT, CDR2 YYREEE (reference sequence). The DNA for the CDR3 is TGTGCCAGCAGCTTGGGTTTCAATAATTCACCCCTCCACTTT. This sequence encodes CASSLGFNNSPLHF.

The chain has TRBV3-1 (or the pseudogene TRBV3-2) and TRBJ1-2; the D is unclear. Germline V lookup: CDR1 LGHDT, CDR2 YNNKEL (reference sequence). CDR3 length equals 14 residues. V lost 0 bases and J lost 4, with 9 bases in between. The CDR3 DNA sequence: TGTGCCAGCAGCCAAGAGGCCCGGGGCTATGGCTACACCTTC. It codes for CASSQEARGYGYTF.

The CDR3 reads CASSRSPVQGREKLFF. In nucleotides, the CDR3 is TGTGCCAGCAGCCGTTCTCCCGTCCAGGGTCGGGAAAAACTGTTTTTT. The V call is TRBV5-6, the J call TRBJ1-4; a possible D gene is TRBD1 (5 bases). The V end was cut by 4 bases, the J end by 8 bases, with 21 bases between. There are 16 residues in the CDR3. CDR1 is SGHDT and CDR2 is YYEEEE in the germline V gene.

Sample share makes this clone medium-sized. The rearrangement links TRBV5-1 to TRBJ2-1; 9 bases fit TRBD2. J gave up 4 bases and V 0 bases, and 8 bases lay outside the gene matches. The germline CDR1 and CDR2 sequences are SGHRS and YFSETQ. The length of the CDR3 is 17 residues. For the CDR3, the DNA is TGCGCCAGCAGCTTGGAAGGTAGCGGGAGTGGGTACAATGAGCAGTTCTTC. It encodes CASSLEGSGSGYNEQFF.

V gene TRBV28 combines with J gene TRBJ1-5; D is possibly TRBD1 (6 bases). There are 17 residues in the CDR3. Trimming cost V 3 bases and J 4 bases, with 19 bases left between them. Germline CDR1 is MDHEN and CDR2 is SYDVKM. CDR3 in DNA: TGTGCCAGCAGTTTTGGGCAGGGGCTGGGGTGGAATCAGCCCCAGCATTTT. Translated, it gives CASSFGQGLGWNQPQHF.

The chain couples TRBV29-1 to TRBJ2-2; 15 bases agree with TRBD2. The CDR3 is made up of 16 amino acids. V shed 7 bases, J shed 5 bases, and the junction held 8 bases outside the gene matches. Germline V gene lookup returns CDR1 SQVTM and CDR2 ANQGSEA. The DNA of the CDR3 is TGCAGCGCTGGGACTAGCGGGAGGTTTTATACCGGGGAGCTGTTTTTT. Protein: CSAGTSGRFYTGELFF.

The chain is built from TRBV3-1 (or the pseudogene TRBV3-2) and TRBJ2-7; TRBD2 aligns across 7 bases. The CDR3 is 16 residues long. With V trimmed by 1 base and J by 0 bases, 6 bases remained unmatched. Per the germline V gene, CDR1 is LGHDT and CDR2 is YNNKEL (reference sequence). CDR3 DNA: TGTGCCAGCAGCCAAGTTGCGCGGGGGTCCTCCTACGAGCAGTACTTC. This translates into CASSQVARGSSYEQYF.